This T cell receptor (beta chain) was sequenced for a study of blood T cell repertoires in COVID-19. Study-wide context: Samples representing acute and convalescent COVID-19 were sourced from the United States, Italy and Spain. Sample material is recorded as cDNA or gDNA derived from T cells, B-cell-depleted T cells, or PBMCs.

Trimming at V came to 6 bases and at J to 3 bases, leaving 12 bases not matched to a gene. From germline, CDR1 is MDHEN and CDR2 SYDVKM. The length of the CDR3 is 16 residues. Authors' processing steps: Using reference gene primer amplification, nucleated cell counts were estimated. TCRdb's copy holds only in-frame clones and misses some; the assay was immunoSEQ multiplex PCR. For V, J and clone size, that table is used; D and trimming come from the DNA. Seen here are some 65,000 clones, around 80% observed once, and the top ten hold almost 10%. This chain joins TRBV28 and TRBJ2-7, with TRBD2 identical over 9 bases. The clonotype originates from a human donor in a cohort sampled during active COVID-19. Sequencing was performed on peripheral blood. This chain's CDR3 is CASSIGNPTSGYEQYF. The CDR3 DNA sequence: TGTGCCAGCAGCATAGGGAACCCGACTAGCGGCTACGAGCAGTACTTC.